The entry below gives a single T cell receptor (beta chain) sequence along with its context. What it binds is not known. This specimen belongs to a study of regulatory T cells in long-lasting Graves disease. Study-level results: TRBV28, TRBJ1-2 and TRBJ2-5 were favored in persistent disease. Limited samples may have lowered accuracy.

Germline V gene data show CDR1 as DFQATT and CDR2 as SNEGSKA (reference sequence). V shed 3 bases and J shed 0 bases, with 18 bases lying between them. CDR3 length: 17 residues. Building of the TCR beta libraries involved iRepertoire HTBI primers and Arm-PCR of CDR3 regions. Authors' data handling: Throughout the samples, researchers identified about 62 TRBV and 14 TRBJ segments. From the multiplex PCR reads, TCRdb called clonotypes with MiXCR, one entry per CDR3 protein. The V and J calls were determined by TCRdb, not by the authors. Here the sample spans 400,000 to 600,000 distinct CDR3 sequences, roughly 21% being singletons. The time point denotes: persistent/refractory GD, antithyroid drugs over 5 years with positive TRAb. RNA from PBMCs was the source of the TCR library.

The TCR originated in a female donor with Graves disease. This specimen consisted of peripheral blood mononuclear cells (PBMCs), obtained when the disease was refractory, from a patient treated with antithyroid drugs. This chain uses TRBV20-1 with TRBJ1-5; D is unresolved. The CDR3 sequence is CSASEGTEVLSNQPQHF. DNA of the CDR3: TGCAGTGCTAGCGAGGGAACAGAAGTCCTTAGCAATCAGCCCCAGCATTTT.